The 18 T cell receptor beta chains below all came from one sample that was sequenced in a study of cytomegalovirus exposure and HLA in healthy donors. The PCR employed 60 Vbeta primers together with 13 Jbeta primers. TCRdb keeps only in-frame clones here, not all; method: immunoSEQ multiplex PCR. The data contain about 130,000 clones, 60% to 80% of them singletons. The sequenced material came from PBMCs. Receptors were obtained from a man aged 50 to 59 in good health and CMV-seropositive.

The rearrangement uses TRBV5-1 and TRBJ2-6, with a possible D match to TRBD1 (6 bases). The CDR3 has 18 residues. Trimming left V 2 bases short and J 0 bases short, with 15 bases between. Germline V gene sequence: CDR1 SGHRS, CDR2 YFSETQ. CDR3 in DNA: TGCGCCAGCAGCTTCTCCGGGACATCCGGCTCTGGGGCCAACGTCCTGACTTTC. Translation gives CASSFSGTSGSGANVLTF.

The V call is TRBV7-9, the J call TRBJ1-2; possible D gene TRBD1, 6 bases. The CDR3 runs to 15 residues. Germline V CDR1 and CDR2: SEHNR, FQNEAQ (reference sequence). V gave up 5 bases and J gave up 0 bases, with 13 bases separating them. The CDR3 spells CASSPGVGANYGYTF. In nucleotides, the CDR3 is TGTGCCAGCAGCCCAGGGGTGGGTGCTAACTATGGCTACACCTTC. Complete variable domain (other parts from reference TRBV7-9 and TRBJ1-2): DTGVSQNPRHKITKRGQNVTFRCDPISEHNRLYWYRQTLGQGPEFLTYFQNEAQLEKSRLLSDRFSAERPKGSFSTLEIQRTEQGDSAMYLCASSPGVGANYGYTFGSGTRLTVV.

This chain joins TRBV6-6 and TRBJ2-5, with D possibly matching TRBD2 (5 bases). The J call may be incorrect, as the DNA end agrees better with TRBJ2-7. This CDR3 has 12 amino acids. CDR1 is MNHNY and CDR2 is SVGAGI in the germline V gene (reference sequence). The CDR3 nucleotides are TGTGCCAGCAGTGACTATTACTACGAGCAGTACTTC. Its translation is CASSDYYYEQYF.

The J gene is TRBJ2-1, the V gene TRBV7-2, with 8 bases that match TRBD1. The CDR3 has 14 residues. J lost 7 bases, V lost 5 bases, and 7 bases had no gene match. The germline gives CDR1 SGHTA, CDR2 FQGNSA. CDR3 loop: CASSEDRARNEQFF. CDR3 bases: TGTGCCAGCAGCGAGGACAGGGCGAGGAATGAGCAGTTCTTC.

V usage is TRBV18 and J usage is TRBJ2-7, with TRBD2 identical over 12 bases. Unmatched junction bases numbered 8, after V lost 3 bases and J lost 2 bases. The CDR3 runs to 17 residues. Germline V lookup: CDR1 KGHSH, CDR2 LQKENI. CDR3 sequence: CASSPLGLAGTAYEQYF. The CDR3 nucleotides read TGTGCCAGCTCACCCCTAGGACTAGCGGGAACCGCCTACGAGCAGTACTTC.

The chain carries TRBV20-1 and TRBJ2-5, with D uncertain. Trimming removed 6 bases from V and 3 bases from J, with 5 bases in between. CDR1 DFQATT and CDR2 SNEGSKA come from the germline V gene (reference sequence). The CDR3 consists of 10 residues. The CDR3 spells CSAFKETQYF. For the CDR3, the DNA is TGCAGTGCGTTTAAAGAGACCCAGTACTTC.

This rearrangement joins TRBV2 to TRBJ1-1, with 7 bases that match TRBD1. Germline V lookup: CDR1 SNHLY, CDR2 FYNNEI. The CDR3 consists of 15 residues. V trimming: 5 bases; J trimming: 1 base; junction bases outside the gene matches: 7. CDR3 coding DNA: TGTGCCAGCAGTCCCTTTAACAGGGGGAACACTGAAGCTTTCTTT. It is translated as CASSPFNRGNTEAFF.

This clone was recorded only once. This rearrangement joins TRBV9 to TRBJ1-2; a weak D match, TRBD1 (5 bases). V was cut by 3 bases and J by 4 bases, with 13 bases left in between. The CDR3 sequence is 14 residues long. Per the germline V gene, CDR1 is SGDLS and CDR2 is YYNGEE. Here the CDR3 reads CASSGARGVYGYTF. The DNA of the CDR3 is TGTGCCAGCAGCGGTGCCCGGGGGGTCTATGGCTACACCTTC. The full variable domain, with the rest looked up from reference TRBV9 and TRBJ1-2, is DSGVTQTPKHLITATGQRVTLRCSPRSGDLSVYWYQQSLDQGLQFLIQYYNGEERAKGNILERFSAQQFPDLHSELNLSSLELGDSALYFCASSGARGVYGYTFGSGTRLTVV.

The chain combines TRBV6-6 with TRBJ1-5; D may be TRBD1 (6 bases). The germline V gene encodes CDR1 MNHNY and CDR2 SVGAGI (reference sequence). Trimming shortened V by 8 bases and J by 4 bases, and 12 bases separated the two germline ends. The CDR3 spans 13 residues. Written as DNA, the CDR3 is TGTGCCAGCCTGGCTACAGGGAATCAGCCCCAGCATTTT. It encodes CASLATGNQPQHF.

This clone came up a few times. The chain has TRBV28 and TRBJ1-1; 8 nucleotides align to TRBD1. Germline CDR1 MDHEN, CDR2 SYDVKM. Trimming at V came to 8 bases and at J to 1 base, leaving 12 bases not matched to a gene. The CDR3 extends over 16 amino acids. The CDR3 loop reads CASGFPLDRGNTEAFF. The DNA of the CDR3 is TGTGCCAGCGGATTCCCTCTTGACAGGGGGAACACTGAAGCTTTCTTT.

V gene TRBV19 combines with J gene TRBJ1-2; the D is unclear. The CDR3 is 16 residues long. The germline V and J ends were trimmed by 3 bases and 6 bases, with 20 bases remaining between them. Germline CDR1 reads LNHDA; CDR2 reads SQIVND (reference sequence). The CDR3 DNA reads TGTGCCAGTAGTATTACCGGGGAGTCGAGGGTCCATGGCTACACCTTC. This sequence encodes CASSITGESRVHGYTF.

This rearrangement joins TRBV5-1 to TRBJ2-7; the D gene is possibly TRBD1 (6 bases). CDR1 is SGHRS, CDR2 YFSETQ, per germline. Trimming removed 4 bases at V and 3 bases at J, with 8 bases between. This CDR3 comprises 12 residues. The CDR3 region has the DNA TGCGCCAGCAGCGGGGGCGGCTACGAGCAGTACTTC. It yields the protein CASSGGGYEQYF.

This clone was counted once. The V gene is TRBV5-1, the J gene TRBJ2-1; 8 bases are a match to TRBD1. The V gene's germline CDR1 is SGHRS and CDR2 YFSETQ. Losses at the gene ends were 3 bases for V and 12 bases for J; bases not matched to a gene: 11. CDR3 size: 14 residues. CDR3 bases: TGCGCCAGCAGCTACCGACAGGGGAGCGGAGGGCAGTTCTTC. This sequence encodes CASSYRQGSGGQFF.

The chain joins TRBV18 to TRBJ2-7; the D gene is possibly TRBD1 (6 bases). Germline CDR1 KGHSH, CDR2 LQKENI. The CDR3 covers 14 residues. V was trimmed by 2 bases and J by 1 base, leaving 9 bases between them. CDR3 residues: CASSPGTQSYEQYF. The CDR3 bases are TGTGCCAGCTCACCAGGGACACAATCCTACGAGCAGTACTTC. Together with reference TRBV18 and TRBJ2-7, the CDR3 gives the full variable domain: NAGVMQNPRHLVRRRGQEARLRCSPMKGHSHVYWYRQLPEEGLKFMVYLQKENIIDESGMPKERFSAEFPKEGPSILRIQQVVRGDSAAYFCASSPGTQSYEQYFGPGTRLTVT.

The count of this clone is one. V usage is TRBV19 and J usage is TRBJ2-3; D may be TRBD2 (5 bases). The CDR3 length is 15 residues. The germline V and J ends were trimmed by 3 bases and 2 bases, with 12 bases remaining between them. The germline V gene encodes CDR1 LNHDA and CDR2 SQIVND (reference sequence). The CDR3 DNA reads as TGTGCCAGTAGTATCAACGGGGTTCTCACAGATACGCAGTATTTT. Residues: CASSINGVLTDTQYF.

The rearrangement links TRBV4-2 to TRBJ2-7; D possibly corresponds to TRBD2 (7 bases). The germline V gene has CDR1 LGHNA and CDR2 YNFKEQ. The CDR3 runs 15 residues. V was cut by 0 bases and J by 5 bases, with 14 bases left in between. The CDR3 bases are TGTGCCAGCAGCCAAGACAGGGGAGGGTCGGACGAGCAGTACTTC. Translation: CASSQDRGGSDEQYF.

This rearrangement joins TRBV19 to TRBJ2-7; 7 bases agree with TRBD1. Unmatched junction bases numbered 9, after V lost 5 bases and J lost 5 bases. The CDR3 extends over 14 amino acids. Germline CDR1 is LNHDA and CDR2 is SQIVND (reference sequence). CDR3 DNA: TGTGCCAGTAGTGCCTACAGGGGACGGGACGAGCAGTACTTC. Its protein product is CASSAYRGRDEQYF.

This chain uses TRBV5-5 with TRBJ1-5, with unresolved D. The ends were cut back, 4 bases at V and 5 bases at J, with 10 bases in the middle. The CDR3 is made up of 13 amino acids. Germline V gene data show CDR1 as SGHKS and CDR2 as YYEKEE (reference sequence). CDR3 sequence: CASSPEHYQPQHF. The CDR3 DNA is TGTGCCAGCAGCCCTGAGCATTATCAGCCCCAGCATTTT.